This T cell receptor (beta chain) was sequenced in a study of T cell responses to AZD1222 COVID-19 vaccine. Germline assignment: CDR1 LNHNV and CDR2 YYDKDF (reference sequence). The CDR3 extends over 14 amino acids. Deletions cut 6 bases from V and 3 bases from J, with 13 bases between. This clone has only a few counts. This table comes from immunoSEQ multiplex PCR, and its TCRdb copy is limited to in-frame clones, with some not included. The repertoire holds more than 110,000 clones, with 80% to 90% as singletons. The sequence was collected from an adult in good health. The gene calls are TRBV15 and TRBJ2-3, with D possibly matching TRBD2 (6 bases). Sequences were derived from peripheral blood, sampled on day 0 of AZD1222 vaccination. In DNA form, the CDR3 reads TGTGCCACCAGATTTGGCGGGACGACAGATACGCAGTATTTT. The encoded protein is CATRFGGTTDTQYF.